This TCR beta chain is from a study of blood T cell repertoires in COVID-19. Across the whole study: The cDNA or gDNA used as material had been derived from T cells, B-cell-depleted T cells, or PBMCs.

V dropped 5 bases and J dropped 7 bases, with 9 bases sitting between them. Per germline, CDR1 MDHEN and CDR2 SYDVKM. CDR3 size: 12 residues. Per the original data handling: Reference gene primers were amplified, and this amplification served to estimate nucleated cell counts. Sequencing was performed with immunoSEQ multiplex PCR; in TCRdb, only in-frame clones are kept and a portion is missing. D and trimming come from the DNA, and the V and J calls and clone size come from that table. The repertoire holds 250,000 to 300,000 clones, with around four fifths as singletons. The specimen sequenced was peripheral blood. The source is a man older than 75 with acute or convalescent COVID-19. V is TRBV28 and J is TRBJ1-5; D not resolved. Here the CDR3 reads CASSQQKQPQHF. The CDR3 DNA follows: TGTGCCAGCAGTCAACAAAAACAGCCCCAGCATTTT.